The TCR beta chain described here comes from a study of blood T cell repertoires in COVID-19. This CDR3 has 15 amino acids. As handled by the study authors: Using reference gene primer amplification, nucleated cell counts were estimated. TCRdb keeps only in-frame clones here, not all; method: immunoSEQ multiplex PCR. V and J calls and clone size follow that table, whereas D and trimming were derived from the DNA. The profile shows about 270,000 clones, roughly nine tenths of them singletons. The chain recombines TRBV21-1 with TRBJ1-6. TRBV21-1 is a pseudogene. Sequenced material: PBMCs or T cells enriched from blood (not recorded which). The source of this sequence is a woman aged 50 to 65 who had recovered from COVID-19. CDR3 sequence (DNA): TGTGCCAGCAGCTCCAGAAAGAGGGTTGGTTCACCCCTCCACTTT. It translates to CASSSRKRVGSPLHF.